This is a list of T cell receptor beta chains from one sample in a study of vaccination and CD4 T cells after COVID-19. These receptors lack a known antigen. Each CDR3 protein is one row after TCRdb ran MiXCR on the PCR reads. The sample has under 25,000 distinct CDR3 sequences, 35% to 55% seen once. Source: CD4+ T cells from blood, cultured in vitro, taken after SARS-CoV-2 vaccination. These receptors all come from a human donor who had recovered from COVID-19. Each CDR3 is given without its conserved first and last residue. Size is stated for part of the rows, as once, few or many counts, or as a class when the clone is expanded.

CDR3 protein: ASSRREPANYGYT; J gene: TRBJ1-2; V gene: TRBV5-1; clone size: NA
CDR3 protein: ASSWTDYEQY; J gene: TRBJ2-7; V gene: TRBV6-2/TRBV6-3; clone size: NA
CDR3 protein: SATRGAYSYT; J gene: TRBJ1-2; V gene: TRBV20-1; clone size: NA
CDR3 protein: ASSLEGTTQY; J gene: TRBJ2-3; V gene: TRBV4-1; clone size: NA
CDR3 protein: ASSATPGRTYEQY; J gene: TRBJ2-7; V gene: TRBV6-2/TRBV6-3; clone size: NA
CDR3 protein: SARGAF; J gene: TRBJ1-1; V gene: TRBV20-1; clone size: NA
CDR3 protein: ASSRQGRRYGYT; J gene: TRBJ1-2; V gene: TRBV6-1; clone size: few
CDR3 protein: ASRAGNNQPQH; J gene: TRBJ1-5; V gene: TRBV25-1; clone size: NA
CDR3 protein: ASSPQGPLTFNYGYT; J gene: TRBJ1-2; V gene: TRBV7-9; clone size: NA
CDR3 protein: ASSPYFGREGRGAF; J gene: TRBJ1-1; V gene: TRBV27; clone size: NA
CDR3 protein: ASSLGGTRGDQPQH; J gene: TRBJ1-5; V gene: TRBV6-1; clone size: NA
CDR3 protein: AWGASEDYGYT; J gene: TRBJ1-2; V gene: TRBV30; clone size: few
CDR3 protein: ASSQTGTGGSWSNQPQH; J gene: TRBJ1-5; V gene: TRBV28; clone size: NA
CDR3 protein: ASSPGQGRYNEQF; J gene: TRBJ2-1; V gene: TRBV9; clone size: few
CDR3 protein: SATTSYNEQF; J gene: TRBJ2-1; V gene: TRBV20-1; clone size: NA
CDR3 protein: ASSLDLNSPLH; J gene: TRBJ1-6; V gene: TRBV7-3; clone size: few
CDR3 protein: ASSPGGWGTGELF; J gene: TRBJ2-2; V gene: TRBV7-3; clone size: NA
CDR3 protein: ASSIWQGGNQPQH; J gene: TRBJ1-5; V gene: TRBV19; clone size: few
CDR3 protein: ASSSGTSGRADEQF; J gene: TRBJ2-1; V gene: TRBV19; clone size: few
CDR3 protein: ASSQRRGAKLF; J gene: TRBJ1-4; V gene: TRBV4-3; clone size: NA
CDR3 protein: AISERTSGKKYEQY; J gene: TRBJ2-7; V gene: TRBV10-3; clone size: few
CDR3 protein: SARRPDEAF; J gene: TRBJ1-1; V gene: TRBV20-1; clone size: NA
CDR3 protein: ASSLYSLSLTEAF; J gene: TRBJ1-1; V gene: TRBV12-3/TRBV12-4; clone size: NA
CDR3 protein: ASSSHGTEAF; J gene: TRBJ1-1; V gene: TRBV11-3; clone size: NA
CDR3 protein: ASSLAGQGNTEAF; J gene: TRBJ1-1; V gene: TRBV7-9; clone size: few
CDR3 protein: ASTTPSGMYNEQF; J gene: TRBJ2-1; V gene: TRBV2; clone size: NA
CDR3 protein: ASSQEGLAGSEQY; J gene: TRBJ2-7; V gene: TRBV14; clone size: NA
CDR3 protein: ASSLEGGIEQY; J gene: TRBJ2-7; V gene: TRBV5-4; clone size: NA
CDR3 protein: ASSSDSTGGYNSPLH; J gene: TRBJ1-6; V gene: TRBV6-5; clone size: NA
CDR3 protein: ASSPGIQETQY; J gene: TRBJ2-5; V gene: TRBV11-2; clone size: few
CDR3 protein: SARDDRTIPYNSPLH; J gene: TRBJ1-6; V gene: TRBV20-1; clone size: few
CDR3 protein: ASSYSVETQY; J gene: TRBJ2-5; V gene: TRBV6-2/TRBV6-3; clone size: NA
CDR3 protein: AIGGVASTDTQY; J gene: TRBJ2-3; V gene: TRBV10-3; clone size: few
CDR3 protein: ASSLAQIMDTEAF; J gene: TRBJ1-1; V gene: TRBV7-8; clone size: few
CDR3 protein: ASSRNLQETQY; J gene: TRBJ2-5; V gene: TRBV2; clone size: NA
CDR3 protein: ASTELGAKPEAF; J gene: TRBJ1-1; V gene: TRBV2; clone size: NA
CDR3 protein: SASTPRGREETQY; J gene: TRBJ2-5; V gene: TRBV20-1; clone size: NA
CDR3 protein: ASTTGGAPYGYT; J gene: TRBJ1-2; V gene: TRBV6-1; clone size: NA
CDR3 protein: ASSRDRVNQPQH; J gene: TRBJ1-5; V gene: TRBV7-2; clone size: few
CDR3 protein: ATSDPPGTGTDTQY; J gene: TRBJ2-3; V gene: TRBV24-1; clone size: NA
CDR3 protein: SARIVLAVQETQY; J gene: TRBJ2-5; V gene: TRBV20-1; clone size: few
CDR3 protein: SAVGGDSSTDTQY; J gene: TRBJ2-3; V gene: TRBV20-1; clone size: NA
CDR3 protein: SARDSRAGGPYEQY; J gene: TRBJ2-7; V gene: TRBV20-1; clone size: NA